A single sample is the source of the 27 T cell receptor beta chains below, sequenced in a study of blood T cell repertoires in COVID-19. Sequencing used immunoSEQ multiplex PCR; TCRdb keeps in-frame clones, though not all of them. Here the sample spans some 400,000 clones, over 75% being singletons. The sequenced material came from peripheral blood. These receptor sequences come from a young woman with COVID-19, enrolled during active disease.

This chain joins TRBV11-2 and TRBJ2-7; weak D call: TRBD1 (6 bases). V was cut by 1 base and J by 3 bases, with 10 bases left in between. This CDR3 comprises 14 residues. Germline lookup yields CDR1 SGHAT and CDR2 FQNNGV. Here the CDR3 DNA reads TGTGCCAGCAGCTTAGCGGACAGATTCTACGAGCAGTACTTC. Its translation: CASSLADRFYEQYF.

This chain joins TRBV18 and TRBJ2-7; 10 bases agree with TRBD1. The CDR3 sequence is 15 residues long. In germline, CDR1 is KGHSH, CDR2 LQKENI. The V and J ends lost 3 bases and 2 bases, in that order; junction bases with no gene match: 4. The CDR3 DNA reads TGTGCCAGCTCACCTGGACAGGGGGGGGCCTACGAGCAGTACTTC. Translation gives CASSPGQGGAYEQYF.

This clone appeared a single time. V gene TRBV30 combines with J gene TRBJ2-7; D not certain. Germline CDR1 is GTSNPN and CDR2 is SVGIG (reference sequence). The CDR3 runs 13 residues. V lost 3 bases, J lost 6 bases, and 15 bases lay in between. DNA of the CDR3: TGTGCCTGGAGGACAAGAAGTACGGCCGAGCAGTACTTC. Amino acids: CAWRTRSTAEQYF.

This sequence joins TRBV28 and TRBJ2-7; D perhaps matches TRBD1 (6 bases). Germline lookup yields CDR1 MDHEN and CDR2 SYDVKM. The V gene lost 6 bases and the J gene lost 7 bases, with 16 bases spanning the gap. CDR3 size: 13 residues. Here the CDR3 DNA reads TGTGCCAGCAGAGTATCTGACAGGTGGGAGCAGTACTTC. Protein sequence: CASRVSDRWEQYF.

This clone was seen a single time. The V gene is TRBV28, the J gene TRBJ2-3; 8 nucleotides align to TRBD1. V lost 5 bases and J lost 5; bases outside the gene matches: 6. This CDR3 has 14 amino acids. Germline V CDR1 and CDR2: MDHEN, SYDVKM. The CDR3 protein is CASSIGQGGDTQYF. DNA for the CDR3: TGTGCCAGCAGTATAGGACAGGGAGGAGATACGCAGTATTTT.

The chain links TRBV4-2 to TRBJ2-2; D perhaps matches TRBD1 (6 bases). This CDR3 is 17 amino acids long. The germline V and J ends were trimmed by 0 bases and 4 bases, with 15 bases remaining between them. The germline CDR1 and CDR2 sequences are LGHNA and YNFKEQ. The CDR3 is CASSQERGIAFTGELFF. The CDR3 bases are TGTGCCAGCAGCCAAGAAAGGGGGATAGCGTTCACCGGGGAGCTGTTTTTT.

This clone was observed a single time. This rearrangement joins TRBV7-3 to TRBJ2-7; a weak D match, TRBD1 (5 bases). The V gene lost 3 bases and the J gene lost 3 bases, with 6 bases spanning the gap. Germline V gene lookup returns CDR1 SGHTA and CDR2 FQGTGA. This CDR3 comprises 12 residues. CDR3 sequence reads: CASSFQGYEQYF. The CDR3 region has the DNA TGTGCCAGCAGCTTTCAGGGCTACGAGCAGTACTTC.

The J gene is TRBJ2-5, the V gene TRBV2, with 10 bases matching TRBD2. This CDR3 contains 15 residues. The V gene's germline CDR1 is SNHLY and CDR2 FYNNEI. V was pared by 8 bases and J by 6 bases, with 12 bases of the junction left unmatched. The CDR3 region is CASLAKSGRAQTQYF. The CDR3 DNA sequence: TGTGCCAGCTTAGCAAAAAGCGGGAGGGCGCAGACCCAGTACTTC.

In its sample, this clone was seen a few times. V usage is TRBV4-1 and J usage is TRBJ1-3; 8 nucleotides align to TRBD1. There are 17 residues in the CDR3. The V gene's germline CDR1 is MGHRA and CDR2 YSYEKL. V was pared by 3 bases and J by 0 bases, with 7 bases of the junction left unmatched. This CDR3 reads CASSHPEGQGSGNTIYF. In DNA, the CDR3 is TGCGCCAGCAGCCACCCCGAAGGACAGGGCTCTGGAAACACCATATATTTT.

The chain links TRBV6-6 to TRBJ2-1; possibly TRBD2 for D (7 bases). Trimming took 6 bases from V and 8 from J, leaving 14 bases between them. The CDR3 sequence is 13 residues long. Germline values: CDR1 MNHNY, CDR2 SVGAGI (reference sequence). The CDR3 bases are TGTGCCAGCAGGAGAAGGGAGGGGGATGAGCAGTTCTTC. Its translation is CASRRREGDEQFF.

The gene calls are TRBV7-2 and TRBJ2-3, with 13 bases aligning to TRBD2. The CDR3 is made up of 16 amino acids. CDR1 is SGHTA and CDR2 is FQGNSA in the germline V gene. The junction had 6 bases not matched to a gene; V was cut back by 5 bases and J by 4 bases. DNA of the CDR3: TGTGCCAGCAGCACAGGACTAGCGGGAGTGGCAGATACGCAGTATTTT. The encoded protein is CASSTGLAGVADTQYF.

V gene TRBV5-6 combines with J gene TRBJ2-7; the D gene is possibly TRBD2 (5 bases). The V gene lost 0 bases and the J gene lost 6 bases, with 7 bases spanning the gap. The CDR3 covers 12 residues. CDR1 SGHDT and CDR2 YYEEEE come from the germline V gene. Written as DNA, the CDR3 is TGTGCCAGCAGCTTGGCTGGACTCGAGCAGTACTTC. Translating gives CASSLAGLEQYF. Filled out from reference TRBV5-6 and TRBJ2-7, the complete variable domain reads DAGVTQSPTHLIKTRGQQVTLRCSPKSGHDTVSWYQQALGQGPQFIFQYYEEEERQRGNFPDRFSGHQFPNYSSELNVNALLLGDSALYLCASSLAGLEQYFGPGTRLTVT.

V usage is TRBV10-3 and J usage is TRBJ2-7; 9 bases match TRBD1. V dropped 5 bases and J dropped 0; count of bases not matched to a gene: 2. Germline CDR1 is ENHRY and CDR2 is SYGVKD. CDR3 length: 14 residues. The CDR3 nucleotides are TGTGCCATCAGTTCGGACAGGGGCTCCTACGAGCAGTACTTC. It is translated as CAISSDRGSYEQYF.

The genes are TRBV27 and TRBJ2-7, with 10 bases identical to TRBD2. The CDR3 has 18 residues. The V gene end was trimmed by 0 bases and the J gene end by 2 bases; junction bases not matched to a gene: 10. The germline CDR1 and CDR2 sequences are MNHEY and SMNVEV (reference sequence). CDR3 amino acids: CASSLSVEAGGLPYEQYF. In DNA, the CDR3 is TGTGCCAGCAGTTTATCAGTCGAAGCGGGAGGGCTCCCCTACGAGCAGTACTTC.

This chain joins TRBV19 and TRBJ1-5; D ambiguous. The CDR3 has 13 residues. Per the germline V gene, CDR1 is LNHDA and CDR2 is SQIVND (reference sequence). Deletions cut 6 bases from V and 3 bases from J, with 9 bases between. The CDR3 spells CASRKQTNQPQHF. The CDR3 DNA sequence: TGTGCCAGTAGGAAACAGACCAATCAGCCCCAGCATTTT. The variable domain in full, with the rest retrieved from reference TRBV19 and TRBJ1-5, is DGGITQSPKYLFRKEGQNVTLSCEQNLNHDAMYWYRQDPGQGLRLIYYSQIVNDFQKGDIAEGYSVSREKKESFPLTVTSAQKNPTAFYLCASRKQTNQPQHFGDGTRLSIL.

To note about this clone: At one boundary the junction diverges from the germline segment, which might be a read error. The J gene is TRBJ2-1, the V gene TRBV29-1, with a possible D match to TRBD2 (6 bases). CDR1 is SQVTM, CDR2 ANQGSEA, per germline. CDR3 length equals 16 residues. CDR3 nucleotide sequence: TGCAGCGTCGAAGCTATCGGGACTGATTCCTACAATGAGCAGTTCTTC. Its protein is CSVEAIGTDSYNEQFF.

The chain links TRBV29-1 to TRBJ2-7; no reliable D call. The CDR3 totals 12 residues. Trimming took off 6 bases at V and 4 bases at J, with 13 bases between the two ends. Germline V gene data show CDR1 as SQVTM and CDR2 as ANQGSEA. CDR3 nucleotide sequence: TGCAGCGTCTCCGTAGCCAATTACGAGCAGTACTTC. It yields the protein CSVSVANYEQYF.

The chain joins TRBV28 to TRBJ1-4; D is unresolved. With 4 bases removed from V and 3 bases from J, the gap between germline ends came to 12 bases. Germline CDR1 MDHEN, CDR2 SYDVKM. CDR3 size: 15 residues. CDR3 DNA: TGTGCCAGCAGTTCAACAGCGGTCCCTAATGAAAAACTGTTTTTT. Protein product: CASSSTAVPNEKLFF. Based on the CDR3 plus reference TRBV28 and TRBJ1-4, the full variable domain is DVKVTQSSRYLVKRTGEKVFLECVQDMDHENMFWYRQDPGLGLRLIYFSYDVKMKEKGDIPEGYSVSREKKERFSLILESASTNQTSMYLCASSSTAVPNEKLFFGSGTQLSVL.

Regarding this clone: The sample contains more than one DNA sequence encoding this CDR3. The CDR3 DNA reads TGTGCCAGCTCACCGGGACTAGCGGGAACACAAGAGACCCAGTACTTC. It specifies CASSPGLAGTQETQYF. J is TRBJ2-5 and V is TRBV18, with TRBD2 identical over 13 bases. The CDR3 covers 16 residues. Germline CDR1 is KGHSH and CDR2 is LQKENI. Unmatched junction bases numbered 3, after V lost 3 bases and J lost 2 bases.

The chain has TRBV28 and TRBJ2-5, with 7 bases that match TRBD2. Germline lookup yields CDR1 MDHEN and CDR2 SYDVKM. With V trimmed by 6 bases and J by 5 bases, 9 bases remained unmatched. This CDR3 contains 14 residues. The CDR3 region has the DNA TGTGCCAGCAGCTCCGCGGGAGCATGGGAGACCCAGTACTTC. Amino acid sequence: CASSSAGAWETQYF.

The chain uses TRBV28 and TRBJ1-1; perhaps TRBD1 as D (6 bases). Germline CDR1 and CDR2: MDHEN and SYDVKM. The CDR3 spans 16 residues. V was trimmed by 7 bases and J by 2 bases, leaving 20 bases between them. CDR3 sequence: CASNSLGGGANTEAFF. For the CDR3, the DNA is TGTGCCAGCAACTCCCTCGGGGGGGGCGCCAACACTGAAGCTTTCTTT.

The rearrangement links TRBV30 to TRBJ1-1, with unresolved D. The germline CDR1 and CDR2 sequences are GTSNPN and SVGIG (reference sequence). The CDR3 has 12 residues. Trimming shortened V by 4 bases and J by 2 bases, and 8 bases separated the two germline ends. CDR3 sequence: CAWTQTNTEAFF. CDR3 coding DNA: TGTGCCTGGACCCAGACTAACACTGAAGCTTTCTTT.

The gene calls are TRBV5-6 and TRBJ2-5; 7 bases line up with TRBD1. Losses at the gene ends were 0 bases for V and 5 bases for J; bases not matched to a gene: 7. Looked up from germline, CDR1 is SGHDT and CDR2 is YYEEEE. CDR3 length: 15 residues. The CDR3 DNA sequence: TGTGCCAGCAGCTTGGAAAGGGGGCGGTCGGAGACCCAGTACTTC. The encoded protein is CASSLERGRSETQYF.

V gene TRBV7-8 combines with J gene TRBJ2-3, with D possibly being TRBD2 (6 bases). Trimming left V 2 bases short and J 0 bases short, with 15 bases between. The CDR3 runs to 17 residues. The germline CDR1 and CDR2 sequences are SGHVS and FQNEAQ. CDR3 DNA: TGTGCCAGCAGCTTAACCCCGCGTGGGAGGAGCACAGATACGCAGTATTTT. This gives the protein CASSLTPRGRSTDTQYF.

This chain joins TRBV3-1 (or the pseudogene TRBV3-2) and TRBJ2-7; 8 nucleotides match TRBD2. CDR3 length: 14 amino acids. The V gene end was trimmed by 3 bases and the J gene end by 5 bases; junction bases not matched to a gene: 6. From germline, CDR1 is LGHDT and CDR2 YNNKEL (reference sequence). The CDR3 DNA sequence: TGTGCCAGCAGCCAGAGCATAGCGGGAAACGAGCAGTACTTC. Its protein is CASSQSIAGNEQYF.

CDR3 nucleotides: TGTGCCAGCAGCTTAAGAACTAGACGGTTCTTC. Amino acid sequence: CASSLRTRRFF. V is TRBV7-8 and J is TRBJ2-1, with D possibly being TRBD2 (5 bases). CDR3 length: 11 amino acids. Germline V gives CDR1 SGHVS, CDR2 FQNEAQ. The V gene lost 2 bases and the J gene lost 15 bases, with 11 bases spanning the gap.

A note on this clone: A much larger clone differs by one base, so this may be a read error. V gene TRBV6-1 combines with J gene TRBJ2-1; 7 bases map to TRBD2. The V gene end was trimmed by 3 bases and the J gene end by 0 bases; junction bases not matched to a gene: 2. The CDR3 has 15 amino acids. Germline V gene data show CDR1 as MNHNS and CDR2 as SASEGT. As DNA, the CDR3 is TGTGCCAGCAGTGAGGCTAGCGGCTCCTACAATGAGCAGTTCTTC. Its translation is CASSEASGSYNEQFF.